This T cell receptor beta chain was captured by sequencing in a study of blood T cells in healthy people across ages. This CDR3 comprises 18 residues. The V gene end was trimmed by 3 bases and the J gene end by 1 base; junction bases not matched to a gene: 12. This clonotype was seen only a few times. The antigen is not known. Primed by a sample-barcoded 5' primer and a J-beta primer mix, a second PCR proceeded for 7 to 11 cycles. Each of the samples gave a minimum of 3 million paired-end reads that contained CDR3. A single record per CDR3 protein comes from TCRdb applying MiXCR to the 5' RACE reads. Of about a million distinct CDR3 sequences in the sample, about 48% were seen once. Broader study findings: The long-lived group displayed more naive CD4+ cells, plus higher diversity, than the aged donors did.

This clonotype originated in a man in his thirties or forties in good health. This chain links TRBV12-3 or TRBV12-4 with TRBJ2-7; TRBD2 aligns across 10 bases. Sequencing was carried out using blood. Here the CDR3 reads CASSLDLRGLAHSYEQYF. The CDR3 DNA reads TGTGCCAGCAGTTTGGATCTGAGGGGACTAGCGCATTCCTACGAGCAGTACTTC.